These 19 T cell receptor beta chains came from one sample sequenced in a study of identifying expanded T cells in peripheral blood. Method: immunoSEQ multiplex PCR; TCRdb's copy keeps in-frame clones and lacks some. Of about 86,000 clones in the sample, around 90% were seen once. The source material was blood. All receptors come from a person aged 18-70 years in good health.

The gene calls are TRBV5-3 and TRBJ1-2; 8 bases are a match to TRBD1. TRBV5-3 is classed as an ORF, of uncertain function. After removal of 5 bases from V and 3 bases from J, the junction contained 9 bases not matched to a gene. This CDR3 has 15 amino acids. CDR3 sequence: CARRQRTGPYYGYTF. CDR3 DNA sequence: TGTGCCAGAAGGCAACGGACAGGGCCTTACTATGGCTACACCTTC.

The DNA of the CDR3 is TGTGCCATCAGTCCAGGGACGGAAAACACCGGGGAGCTGTTTTTT. It yields the protein CAISPGTENTGELFF. V is TRBV7-7 and J is TRBJ2-2; D might be TRBD1 or TRBD2, each matching 5 bases. Trimming stripped 10 bases from V and 2 bases from J, with 17 bases between. Per germline, CDR1 SSHAT and CDR2 FNYEAQ (reference sequence). This CDR3 spans 15 amino acids.

The chain couples TRBV11-1 to TRBJ1-2, with 7 nucleotides matching TRBD1. The germline gives CDR1 SGHAT, CDR2 FQDESV (reference sequence). Losses at the gene ends were 5 bases for V and 6 bases for J; bases not matched to a gene: 9. There are 14 residues in the CDR3. Here the CDR3 reads CASSLQGGADGYTF. The CDR3 nucleotides are TGTGCCAGCAGCCTTCAAGGGGGCGCGGATGGCTACACCTTC.

V is TRBV15 and J is TRBJ1-3; 7 nucleotides align to TRBD1. The trim removed 0 bases at V and 5 bases at J, leaving 7 bases unmatched. The CDR3 has 16 amino acids. Germline assignment: CDR1 LNHNV and CDR2 YYDKDF (reference sequence). Here the CDR3 reads CATSRDLTGSRNTIYF. The CDR3 DNA reads as TGTGCCACCAGCAGAGATCTGACAGGGAGTAGAAACACCATATATTTT.

This clone was detected only a few times. The rearrangement links TRBV27 to TRBJ1-2, with a weak D call TRBD1 (6 bases). The CDR3 has 14 residues. Germline CDR1 and CDR2: MNHEY and SMNVEV (reference sequence). With 5 bases removed from V and 6 bases from J, the gap between germline ends came to 16 bases. CDR3 in DNA: TGTGCCAGCAGTCGGGCCCAGGGGTTTCATGGCTACACCTTC. Amino acid sequence: CASSRAQGFHGYTF.

This clone showed up just a few times. The chain recombines TRBV4-2 with TRBJ1-5; D perhaps matches TRBD1 (6 bases). Trimming removed 2 bases from V and 1 base from J, with 9 bases in between. CDR1 and CDR2 (germline): LGHNA, YNFKEQ. The CDR3 is 15 residues long. DNA of the CDR3: TGTGCCAGCAGCCAAATCACAGGGAGCAATCAGCCCCAGCATTTT. Amino acid sequence: CASSQITGSNQPQHF.

This chain joins TRBV5-6 and TRBJ1-2; a possible D gene is TRBD1 (6 bases). The CDR3 has 15 amino acids. V lost 6 bases and J 7 bases, leaving 22 bases between the germline ends. Germline V gives CDR1 SGHDT, CDR2 YYEEEE. The CDR3 here is CASTGGGRGNFGYTF. CDR3 coding DNA: TGTGCCAGCACTGGTGGCGGCAGGGGAAATTTTGGCTACACCTTC.

This rearrangement joins TRBV5-8 to TRBJ2-5; 10 positions match TRBD1. The CDR3 has 15 amino acids. In germline, CDR1 is SGHTS, CDR2 YDEGEE. Trimming removed 4 bases from V and 3 bases from J; junction bases left unmatched: 6. The CDR3 protein is CASSDFGTGEETQYF. The CDR3 DNA reads TGTGCCAGCAGCGACTTCGGGACAGGGGAAGAGACCCAGTACTTC. The whole variable domain, filled in from reference TRBV5-8 and TRBJ2-5, reads EAGVTQSPTHLIKTRGQQATLRCSPISGHTSVYWYQQALGLGLQFLLWYDEGEERNRGNFPPRFSGRQFPNYSSELNVNALELEDSALYLCASSDFGTGEETQYFGPGTRLLVL.

The chain combines TRBV5-6 with TRBJ1-4; D gene unclear. The germline V gene encodes CDR1 SGHDT and CDR2 YYEEEE. The V end lost 0 bases, the J end lost 3 bases, and 9 bases lay between the germline ends. The CDR3 has 15 amino acids. CDR3 in amino acids: CASSLGPAANEKLFF. The CDR3 bases are TGTGCCAGCAGCTTGGGGCCGGCAGCTAATGAAAAACTGTTTTTT. The variable domain in full, with the rest retrieved from reference TRBV5-6 and TRBJ1-4, is DAGVTQSPTHLIKTRGQQVTLRCSPKSGHDTVSWYQQALGQGPQFIFQYYEEEERQRGNFPDRFSGHQFPNYSSELNVNALLLGDSALYLCASSLGPAANEKLFFGSGTQLSVL.

This chain joins TRBV7-2 and TRBJ1-5, with D possibly matching TRBD1 (6 bases). Germline CDR1 SGHTA, CDR2 FQGNSA. This CDR3 is 16 amino acids long. Between the trimmed V and J ends, which lost 5 bases and 5 bases, there was a span of 19 bases. CDR3 coding DNA: TGTGCCAGCAGCGATGAGGGGACATTTTACGATCAGCCCCAGCATTTT. Protein sequence: CASSDEGTFYDQPQHF.

This clone was counted a single time. This chain connects TRBV29-1 to TRBJ2-5; TRBD2 matches at 7 bases. J lost 1 base, V lost 8 bases, and 4 bases had no gene match. Germline-derived CDR1 and CDR2 are SQVTM and ANQGSEA. The CDR3 loop spans 12 amino acids. The CDR3 is CSTGGVQETQYF. The CDR3 region has the DNA TGCAGCACTGGGGGGGTCCAAGAGACCCAGTACTTC. The variable domain in full, with the rest retrieved from reference TRBV29-1 and TRBJ2-5, is SAVISQKPSRDICQRGTSLTIQCQVDSQVTMMFWYRQQPGQSLTLIATANQGSEATYESGFVIDKFPISRPNLTFSTLTVSNMSPEDSSIYLCSTGGVQETQYFGPGTRLLVL.

The chain has TRBV6-1 and TRBJ1-1, with no clear D. Trimming pared 6 bases from V and 0 bases from J, leaving 14 bases between. The CDR3 has 15 amino acids. Germline CDR1 reads MNHNS; CDR2 reads SASEGT. DNA of the CDR3: TGTGCCAGCAGGCTCCAGGACCGCATGAACACTGAAGCTTTCTTT. This gives the protein CASRLQDRMNTEAFF.

V gene TRBV4-1 combines with J gene TRBJ1-5, with TRBD1 matching over 7 bases. The CDR3 totals 17 residues. Germline lookup yields CDR1 MGHRA and CDR2 YSYEKL. The ends lost 0 bases at V and 6 bases at J; junction bases unmatched: 11. CDR3 nucleotide sequence: TGCGCCAGCAGCCAAGATCCCAACAGGGGCGGGAGTCAGCCCCAGCATTTT. It specifies CASSQDPNRGGSQPQHF.

This rearrangement joins TRBV28 to TRBJ2-3; D is perhaps TRBD2 (6 bases). This CDR3 contains 15 residues. Trimming shortened V by 7 bases and J by 2 bases, and 16 bases separated the two germline ends. Germline lookup yields CDR1 MDHEN and CDR2 SYDVKM. The CDR3 DNA reads as TGTGCCAGCAACCGGGACTCCGAACCCACAGATACGCAGTATTTT. It yields the protein CASNRDSEPTDTQYF.

The chain carries TRBV30 and TRBJ2-1; 10 bases fit TRBD1. V shed 5 bases, J shed 4 bases, and the junction held 5 bases outside the gene matches. The CDR3 runs 14 residues. Germline CDR1 and CDR2: GTSNPN and SVGIG (reference sequence). Here the CDR3 reads CAWAPGQGYNEQFF. CDR3 coding DNA: TGTGCCTGGGCCCCGGGACAGGGGTACAATGAGCAGTTCTTC.

This chain uses TRBV27 with TRBJ1-1; 7 bases fit TRBD1. Per the germline V gene, CDR1 is MNHEY and CDR2 is SMNVEV (reference sequence). Trimming removed 1 base from V and 4 bases from J; junction bases left unmatched: 9. This CDR3 is built from 16 residues. CDR3 coding DNA: TGTGCCAGCAGTTTATGGGCAGGGGGTTTTGGCACTGAAGCTTTCTTT. This translates into CASSLWAGGFGTEAFF.

The chain employs TRBV5-1 and TRBJ2-2, with 10 bases that match TRBD2. CDR1 and CDR2 from the germline V gene are SGHRS and YFSETQ. V trimming: 4 bases; J trimming: 3 bases; junction bases outside the gene matches: 9. CDR3 length: 17 residues. CDR3 DNA: TGCGCCAGCAGCCCGACCCCTAGCGGGAGCCACACCGGGGAGCTGTTTTTT. It specifies CASSPTPSGSHTGELFF.

This chain connects TRBV30 to TRBJ1-3, with 9 bases matching TRBD1. There are 17 residues in the CDR3. With 0 bases clipped from V and 7 bases from J, the junction kept 13 bases outside the gene matches. The V gene's germline CDR1 is GTSNPN and CDR2 SVGIG (reference sequence). The CDR3 DNA sequence: TGTGCCTGGAGTGTAGATAGATTCGGACAGGGGACTAACACCATATATTTT. This sequence encodes CAWSVDRFGQGTNTIYF. The whole variable domain, filled in from reference TRBV30 and TRBJ1-3, reads SQTIHQWPATLVQPVGSPLSLECTVEGTSNPNLYWYRQAAGRGLQLLFYSVGIGQISSEVPQNLSASRPQDRQFILSSKKLLLSDSGFYLCAWSVDRFGQGTNTIYFGEGSWLTVV.

The chain uses TRBV18 and TRBJ1-3; a possible D gene is TRBD1 (5 bases). This CDR3 is 16 amino acids long. Germline CDR1 is KGHSH and CDR2 is LQKENI. The V gene lost 3 bases and the J gene lost 1 base, with 13 bases spanning the gap. CDR3 protein: CASSPTQGQSGNTIYF. The CDR3 bases are TGTGCCAGCTCACCTACCCAGGGTCAATCTGGAAACACCATATATTTT.